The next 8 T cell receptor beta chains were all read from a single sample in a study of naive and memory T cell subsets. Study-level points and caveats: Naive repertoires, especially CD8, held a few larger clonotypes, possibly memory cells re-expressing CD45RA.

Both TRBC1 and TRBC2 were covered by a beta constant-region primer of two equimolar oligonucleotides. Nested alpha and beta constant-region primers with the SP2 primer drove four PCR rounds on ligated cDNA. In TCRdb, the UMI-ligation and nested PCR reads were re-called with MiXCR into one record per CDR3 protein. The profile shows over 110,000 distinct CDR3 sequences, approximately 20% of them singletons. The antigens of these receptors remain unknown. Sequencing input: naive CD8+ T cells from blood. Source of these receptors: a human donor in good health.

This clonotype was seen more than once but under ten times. CDR3 nucleotide sequence: TGTGCCAGCAGTTATGGAGGTTCTGGCTACACCTTC. It is translated as CASSYGGSGYTF. The chain is built from TRBV6-5 and TRBJ1-2; D is ambiguous. Deletions cut 3 bases from V and 7 bases from J, with 9 bases between. The germline V gene has CDR1 MNHEY and CDR2 SVGAGI. The CDR3 contains 12 residues.

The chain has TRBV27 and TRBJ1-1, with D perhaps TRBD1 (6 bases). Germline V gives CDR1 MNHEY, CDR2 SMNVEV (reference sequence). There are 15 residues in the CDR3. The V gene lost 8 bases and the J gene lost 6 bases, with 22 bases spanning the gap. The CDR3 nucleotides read TGTGCCAGCCGGGGGGCGTCGAGCTGGGGCTCTGAAGCTTTCTTT. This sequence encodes CASRGASSWGSEAFF.

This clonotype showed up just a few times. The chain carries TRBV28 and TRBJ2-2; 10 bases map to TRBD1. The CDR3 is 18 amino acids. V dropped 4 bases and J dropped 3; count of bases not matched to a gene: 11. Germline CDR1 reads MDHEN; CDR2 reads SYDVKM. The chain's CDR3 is CASSSPSDRGRDTGELFF. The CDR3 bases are TGTGCCAGCAGTTCACCTTCCGACAGGGGGCGGGACACCGGGGAGCTGTTTTTT.

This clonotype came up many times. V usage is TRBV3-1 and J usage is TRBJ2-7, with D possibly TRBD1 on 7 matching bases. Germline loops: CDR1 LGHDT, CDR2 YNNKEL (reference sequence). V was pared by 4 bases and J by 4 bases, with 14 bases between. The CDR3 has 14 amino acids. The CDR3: CASSPGAGGYEQYF. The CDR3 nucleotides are TGTGCCAGCAGCCCCGGAGCAGGGGGGTACGAGCAGTACTTC.

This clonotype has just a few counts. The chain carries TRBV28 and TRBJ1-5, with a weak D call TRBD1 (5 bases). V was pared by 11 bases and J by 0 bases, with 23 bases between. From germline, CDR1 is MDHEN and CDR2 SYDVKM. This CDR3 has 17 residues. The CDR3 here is CASTPLGPSSSNQPQHF. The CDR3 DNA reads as TGTGCCTCCACCCCCCTGGGACCGTCTAGTAGCAATCAGCCCCAGCATTTT.

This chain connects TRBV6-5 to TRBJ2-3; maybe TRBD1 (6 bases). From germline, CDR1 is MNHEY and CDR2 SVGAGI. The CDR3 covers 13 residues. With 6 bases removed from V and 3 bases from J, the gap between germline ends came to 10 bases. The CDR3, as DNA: TGTGCCAGCAGAGGGGGTTTGACAGATACGCAGTATTTT. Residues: CASRGGLTDTQYF.

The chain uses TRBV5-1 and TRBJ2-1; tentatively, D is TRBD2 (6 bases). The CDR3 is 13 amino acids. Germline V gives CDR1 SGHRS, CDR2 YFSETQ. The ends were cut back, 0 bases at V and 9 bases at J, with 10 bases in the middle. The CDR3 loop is CASSLAWGVEQFF. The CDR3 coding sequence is TGCGCCAGCAGCTTGGCCTGGGGGGTTGAGCAGTTCTTC.

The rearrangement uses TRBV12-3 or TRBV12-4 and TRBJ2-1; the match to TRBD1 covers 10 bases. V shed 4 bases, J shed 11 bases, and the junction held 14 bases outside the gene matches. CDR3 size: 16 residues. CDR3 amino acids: CASSSPTGGASLQQFF. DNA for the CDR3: TGTGCCAGCAGTTCCCCGACAGGGGGCGCGTCACTGCAGCAGTTCTTC.